This T cell receptor (beta chain) was sequenced for a study of blood T cell repertoires in COVID-19. Study in general: Sites across the United States, Italy and Spain contributed samples from acute and convalescent COVID-19. Sample material is recorded as cDNA or gDNA derived from T cells, B-cell-depleted T cells, or PBMCs.

Authors' methods: Estimation of nucleated cell counts was performed using reference gene primer amplification. Using immunoSEQ multiplex PCR, the repertoire was profiled, and TCRdb retains in-frame clones only, with some absent. D and trimming come from the DNA, and the V and J calls and clone size come from that table. In the table there are about 88,000 clones, roughly nine tenths of which are singletons. The specimen sequenced was peripheral blood. The clonotype comes from an elderly woman with active COVID-19.

In nucleotides, the CDR3 is TGCGCCAGCAGCCATCCCGGGGCGGCTAGCGGCACAGATACGCAGTATTTT. This encodes CASSHPGAASGTDTQYF. The chain carries TRBV4-3 and TRBJ2-3, with a weak D call TRBD2 (6 bases). Germline V gene lookup returns CDR1 LGHNA and CDR2 YSLEER. Trimming shortened V by 3 bases and J by 1 base, and 17 bases separated the two germline ends. This CDR3 comprises 17 residues.